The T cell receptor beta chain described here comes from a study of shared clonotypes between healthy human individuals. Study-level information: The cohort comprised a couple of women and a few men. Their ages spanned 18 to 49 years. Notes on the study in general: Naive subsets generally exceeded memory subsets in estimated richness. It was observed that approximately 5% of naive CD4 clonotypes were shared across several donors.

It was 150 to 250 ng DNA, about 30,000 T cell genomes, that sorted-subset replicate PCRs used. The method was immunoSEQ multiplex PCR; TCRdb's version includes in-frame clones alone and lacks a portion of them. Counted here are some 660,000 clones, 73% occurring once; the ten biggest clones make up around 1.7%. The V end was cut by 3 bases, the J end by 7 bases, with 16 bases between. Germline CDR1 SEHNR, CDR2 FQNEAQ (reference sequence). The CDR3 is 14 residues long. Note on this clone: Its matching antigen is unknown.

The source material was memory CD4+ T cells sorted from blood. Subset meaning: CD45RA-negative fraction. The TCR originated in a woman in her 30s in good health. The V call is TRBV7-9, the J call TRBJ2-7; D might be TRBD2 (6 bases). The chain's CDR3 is CASSFISGSYEQYF. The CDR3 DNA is TGTGCCAGCAGCTTCATTAGCGGTTCTTATGAGCAGTACTTC.